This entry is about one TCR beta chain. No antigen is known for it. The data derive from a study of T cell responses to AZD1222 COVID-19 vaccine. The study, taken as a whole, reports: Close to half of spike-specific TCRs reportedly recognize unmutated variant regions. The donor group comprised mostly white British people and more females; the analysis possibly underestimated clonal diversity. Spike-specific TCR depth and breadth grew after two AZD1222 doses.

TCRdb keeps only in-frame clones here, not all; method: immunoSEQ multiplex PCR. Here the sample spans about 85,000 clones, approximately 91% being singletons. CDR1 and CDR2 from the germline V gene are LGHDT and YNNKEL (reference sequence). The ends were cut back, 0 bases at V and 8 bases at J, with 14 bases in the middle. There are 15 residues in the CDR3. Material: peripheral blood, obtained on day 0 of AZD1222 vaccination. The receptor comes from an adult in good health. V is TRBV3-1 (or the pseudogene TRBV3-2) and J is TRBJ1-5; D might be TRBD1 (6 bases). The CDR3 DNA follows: TGTGCCAGCAGCCAAGATTCGGGGGGCGCGAAGCCCCAGCATTTT. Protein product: CASSQDSGGAKPQHF.